The following is a TCR beta chain sequence with its context. The antigen is undetermined. Trimming shortened V by 0 bases and J by 2 bases, and 9 bases separated the two germline ends. There are 15 residues in the CDR3. CDR1 and CDR2 (germline): SGHDT, YYEEEE. Replicate sorted-subset PCRs were loaded with 150 to 250 ng DNA, about 28,000 T cell genomes. Profiling relied on immunoSEQ multiplex PCR, and the TCRdb table lists in-frame clones only, not all of them. The sample holds millions of clones, 85% to 95% seen once. This specimen belongs to a study of shared clonotypes between healthy human individuals. Findings of the study overall: Among the subsets, naive ones generally showed larger estimated richness than memory ones. Large depth notwithstanding, sorted-subset sequencing proved incomplete by rarefaction.

The TCR sequence derives from a man between 18 and 35 years old in good health. The sample was naive CD4+ T cells sorted from blood. Noted subset: CD45RA+ positively selected. This rearrangement joins TRBV5-6 to TRBJ1-5; D is undetermined. CDR3 sequence reads: CASSLAAAGNQPQHF. As DNA, the CDR3 is TGTGCCAGCAGCTTGGCGGCTGCTGGCAATCAGCCCCAGCATTTT.